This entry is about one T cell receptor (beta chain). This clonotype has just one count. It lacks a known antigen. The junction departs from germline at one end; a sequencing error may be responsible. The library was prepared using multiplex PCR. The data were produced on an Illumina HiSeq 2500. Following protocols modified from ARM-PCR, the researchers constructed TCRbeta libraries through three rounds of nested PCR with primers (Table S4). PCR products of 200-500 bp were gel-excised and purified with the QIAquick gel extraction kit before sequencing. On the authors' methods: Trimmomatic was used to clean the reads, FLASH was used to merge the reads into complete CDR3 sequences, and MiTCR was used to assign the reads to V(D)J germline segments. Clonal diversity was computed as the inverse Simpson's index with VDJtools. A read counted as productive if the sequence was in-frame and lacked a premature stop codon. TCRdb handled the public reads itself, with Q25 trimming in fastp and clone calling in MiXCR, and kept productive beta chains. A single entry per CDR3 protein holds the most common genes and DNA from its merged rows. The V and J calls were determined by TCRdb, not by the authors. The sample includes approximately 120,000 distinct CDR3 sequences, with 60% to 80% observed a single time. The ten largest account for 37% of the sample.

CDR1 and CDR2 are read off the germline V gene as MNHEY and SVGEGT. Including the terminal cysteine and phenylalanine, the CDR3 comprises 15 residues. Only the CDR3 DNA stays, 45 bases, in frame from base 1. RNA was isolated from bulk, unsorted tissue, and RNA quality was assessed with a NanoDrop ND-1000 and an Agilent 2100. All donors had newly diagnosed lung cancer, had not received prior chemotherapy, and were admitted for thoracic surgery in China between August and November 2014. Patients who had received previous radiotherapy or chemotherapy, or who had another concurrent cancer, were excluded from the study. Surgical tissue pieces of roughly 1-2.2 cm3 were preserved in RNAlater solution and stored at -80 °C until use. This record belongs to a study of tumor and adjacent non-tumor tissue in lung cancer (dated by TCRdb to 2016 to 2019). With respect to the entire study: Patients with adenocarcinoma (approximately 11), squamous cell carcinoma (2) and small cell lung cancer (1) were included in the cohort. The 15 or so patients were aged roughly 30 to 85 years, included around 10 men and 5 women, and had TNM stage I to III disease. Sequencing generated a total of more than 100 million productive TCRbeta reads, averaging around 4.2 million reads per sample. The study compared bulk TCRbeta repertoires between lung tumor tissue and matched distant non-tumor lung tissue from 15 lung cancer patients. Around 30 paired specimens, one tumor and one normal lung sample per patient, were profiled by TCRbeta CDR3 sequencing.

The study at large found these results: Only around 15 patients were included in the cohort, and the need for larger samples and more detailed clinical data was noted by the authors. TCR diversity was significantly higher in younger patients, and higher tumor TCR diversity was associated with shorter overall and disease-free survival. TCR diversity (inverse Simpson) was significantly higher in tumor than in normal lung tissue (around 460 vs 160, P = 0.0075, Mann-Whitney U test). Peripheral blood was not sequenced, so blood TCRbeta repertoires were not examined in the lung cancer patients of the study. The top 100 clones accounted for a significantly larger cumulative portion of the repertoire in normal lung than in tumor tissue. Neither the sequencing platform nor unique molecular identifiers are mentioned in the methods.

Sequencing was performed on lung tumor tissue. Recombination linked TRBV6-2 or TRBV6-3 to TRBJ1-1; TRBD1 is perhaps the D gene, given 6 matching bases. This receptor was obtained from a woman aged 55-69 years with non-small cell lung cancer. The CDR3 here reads CAGSPVLEGDTEAFF. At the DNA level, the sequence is TGTGCCGGCAGTCCAGTCTTGGAGGGGGACACTGAAGCTTTCTTT.